Reported below is one TCR beta chain. The target of this receptor is not known. No much larger clone exists at a distance of one base, and base qualities are not known. This entry comes from a study of blood T cell repertoires in COVID-19 (dated by TCRdb to about 2020). Describing the broader study: The collaborator samples originated in the United States, Italy and Spain and spanned the acute and convalescent phases of COVID-19. The prospective study material was composed of cDNA or gDNA derived from T cells, B-cell-depleted T cells, or PBMCs. The dataset comprised deeply sampled blood TCRbeta repertoires from subjects exposed to, actively infected with, or recovered from COVID-19. The repertoires were released in a freely available public database meant as a resource for research on the immune response to SARS-CoV-2. Samples were obtained from the ongoing ImmuneRACE study (first 160 participants) and from 1,200 or so subjects provided by 6 global collaborators. Sample metadata almost always included a de-identified subject ID, COVID-19 status, age in years and sex. Where HLA class I and class II types were available, the types were taken from metadata supplied by the sample provider, not from assay-based typing.

The investigation overall reported the following: How much clinical and demographic metadata was included differed by source and by participant, and the metadata was provided uncurated.

The immunoSEQ Assay, a bias-controlled multiplex PCR, was used to amplify TCRbeta CDR3 regions from genomic DNA. Regarding the original processing steps: The number of nucleated cells in each sample was estimated from the amplification of reference gene primers within the assay. To quantify the absolute abundance of each unique TCRbeta CDR3 rearrangement, sequence reads were collapsed and filtered. Productive Simpson clonality was computed per sample as the square root of Simpson's diversity index over productive rearrangements. This is the immuneACCESS table as TCRdb keeps it, with only in-frame sequences that have V and J called. A part of the clones is gone; compared with another copy, unresolved V genes explain less than half, and the rest is unexplained. From that table come the V and J calls and clone size; the DNA was used to work out D and trimming. For this sample there are around 300,000 clones; 75% to 90% appear just once. Roughly 2.5% of the sample is taken by the ten largest.

Enrolling through a virtual design, the prospective study's participants ranged in age from about 18 to 100 years and lived across about two dozen United States geographic areas. To assign participants to cohorts, the prospective study relied on clinical history that participants themselves reported in a screening survey and a study questionnaire. ImmuneRACE Cohort 3 recovered participants were defined by two consecutive negative NP/OP PCR tests, healthcare professional clearance, or symptom resolution. In the prospective study, mobile phlebotomists collected whole blood, serum and a nasopharyngeal or oropharyngeal swab from each participant. Prospective study participants could optionally give additional blood draws and questionnaires over an approximately 2-month period. Prospective study blood samples were shipped either frozen or at room temperature before DNA extraction. The receptor was isolated from a woman aged 18-29 years who had recovered from COVID-19. Input material: PBMCs or T cells enriched from blood (not recorded which).

The sequence in DNA is TGTGCCAGCAGCCAGGATTCGACAGGTTTTAATTCACCCCTCCACTTT. Its translation reads: CASSQDSTGFNSPLHF. The rearranged chain carries TRBV3-1 (or the pseudogene TRBV3-2) and TRBJ1-6, with TRBD1 perhaps the D gene, on 6 matching bases. Between the V and J ends, shortened by 3 bases and 6 bases respectively, the junction contains 15 bases. CDR1 and CDR2 (LGHDT, YNNKEL) derive from the germline V gene (reference sequence). The cysteine opens and the phenylalanine closes a CDR3 of 16 amino acids. The only DNA kept is the CDR3, 48 bases in frame from the first base.